This TCR beta chain originates from a study of blood T cell repertoires in COVID-19 (dated by TCRdb to the early 2020s). Some background on the complete study: Collaborator samples came from the United States, Italy and Spain and covered acute and convalescent phases of COVID-19. The material from the prospective study consisted of cDNA or gDNA derived from T cells, B-cell-depleted T cells, or PBMCs. Deeply sampled blood TCRbeta repertoires from subjects exposed to, actively infected with, or recovered from COVID-19 were included in the dataset. A freely available public database, intended as a resource for researchers studying the immune response to SARS-CoV-2, is where the repertoires were released. Samples came from the ongoing ImmuneRACE study (first 160 participants) plus 1,254 subjects from 6 global collaborators. Nearly every sample came with metadata listing a de-identified subject ID, COVID-19 status, age in years and sex. Where available, HLA class I and class II types were obtained from metadata supplied by the sample provider rather than from assay-based typing. General findings and caveats noted by the study authors: How much clinical and demographic metadata was included differed by source and by participant, and the metadata was provided uncurated.

The immunoSEQ Assay, a bias-controlled multiplex PCR, was used to amplify TCRbeta CDR3 regions from genomic DNA. Per the authors' processing: The number of nucleated cells in each sample was estimated by amplification of reference gene primers within the assay. Sequence reads were collapsed and filtered to measure the absolute abundance of every unique TCRbeta CDR3 rearrangement. For each sample, productive Simpson clonality was calculated as the square root of Simpson's diversity index across productive rearrangements. TCRdb mirrors the immuneACCESS table, restricted to in-frame sequences. Some clones are absent from its copies; in checked studies, under half trace to an unresolved V gene, and the reason for the others is unknown. V and J calls plus clone size are reproduced from that table; the DNA served to infer D and trimming. In all, the sample holds roughly 250,000 clones, and about nine tenths of those were seen once. The top ten clones comprise over 1.5% of the sample.

In the prospective study, participants were about 18 to 100 years old, resided in about two dozen geographic areas of the United States, and were enrolled through a virtual design. In the prospective study, cohorts were assigned on the basis of participant-reported clinical history obtained from a screening survey and a study questionnaire. For ImmuneRACE Cohort 3, a participant was defined as recovered based on two consecutive negative NP/OP PCR tests, clearance by a healthcare professional, or resolution of symptoms. In the prospective study, mobile phlebotomists collected whole blood, serum and a nasopharyngeal or oropharyngeal swab from each participant. Participants in the prospective study had the option to provide additional blood draws and questionnaires over a 2-month period. Before DNA extraction, blood samples from the prospective study were shipped at room temperature or frozen. Note on this clone: Its antigen remains unidentified. No base quality values were provided; no much bigger clone lies one nucleotide off.

Per the germline V gene, MDHEN is the CDR1 and SYDVKM is the CDR2. V was cut back by 7 bases and J by 2 bases, leaving a gap of 8 bases between them. The CDR3 runs 13 residues from the cysteine to the phenylalanine. The entry retains the CDR3 DNA only, 39 bases that are in frame from base 1. The TCR sequence derives from a young woman who had recovered from COVID-19. This receptor chain uses TRBV28 and TRBJ1-4, with the D gene call left open. The specimen sequenced was PBMCs or T cells enriched from blood (not recorded which). Here is the DNA: TGTGCCAGCATAGGAGTGACTAATGAAAAACTGTTTTTT. The encoded protein is CASIGVTNEKLFF.